One and the same sample provided the 25 T cell receptor beta chains below, sequenced in a study of blood T cells in healthy people across ages. The use of a sample-barcoded 5' primer and a J-beta primer mix characterized a second PCR of about 6 to 11 cycles. TCRdb fed the 5' RACE reads into MiXCR, producing one record per CDR3 protein. The sample includes 1.5 million to 2 million distinct CDR3 sequences, about 50% of them seen just once. Sequenced: blood. The receptors come from a woman between 40 and 50 years old in good health.

This clonotype was picked up a small number of times. CDR3 region: CASSQTGGIRSTDTQYF. CDR3 DNA sequence: TGTGCCAGCAGCCAAACCGGGGGCATCCGTTCCACAGATACGCAGTATTTT. The chain has TRBV3-1 and TRBJ2-3; the D gene could be TRBD1 or TRBD2 (6 bases each). From germline, CDR1 is LGHDT and CDR2 YNNKEL (reference sequence). Trimming took off 2 bases at V and 2 bases at J, with 17 bases between the two ends. The CDR3 contains 17 residues.

This chain uses TRBV28 with TRBJ2-1; D perhaps matches TRBD2 (5 bases). The CDR3 has 17 residues. Deletions cut 7 bases from V and 3 bases from J, with 22 bases between. CDR1 MDHEN and CDR2 SYDVKM come from the germline V gene. The CDR3, as DNA: TGTGCCAGCATCCCCCGGCCTCGGGAAACGAACTACAATGAGCAGTTCTTC. Protein: CASIPRPRETNYNEQFF.

This clonotype has only one observation. The rearrangement joins TRBV7-8 to TRBJ2-7; 11 nucleotides match TRBD1. Looked up from germline, CDR1 is SGHVS and CDR2 is FQNEAQ. V lost 3 bases and J lost 5; bases outside the gene matches: 12. The CDR3 length is 17 residues. DNA of the CDR3: TGTGCCAGCAGCTTTCCCCGGACAGGGGGCAAAAACGACGAGCAGTACTTC. Translation: CASSFPRTGGKNDEQYF. The full variable domain, its missing parts supplied by reference TRBV7-8 and TRBJ2-7, is GAGVSQSPRYKVAKRGQDVALRCDPISGHVSLFWYQQALGQGPEFLTYFQNEAQLDKSGLPSDRFFAERPEGSVSTLKIQRTQQEDSAVYLCASSFPRTGGKNDEQYFGPGTRLTVT.

The chain combines TRBV20-1 with TRBJ2-3; D may correspond to TRBD1 or TRBD2 (6 bases each). Germline V CDR1 and CDR2: DFQATT, SNEGSKA (reference sequence). The V gene lost 3 bases and the J gene lost 4 bases, with 14 bases spanning the gap. This CDR3 is built from 14 residues. As DNA, the CDR3 is TGCAGTGCTAGTGGGGGGCGGCACGCAGATACGCAGTATTTT. Translated, it gives CSASGGRHADTQYF.

The CDR3 DNA sequence: TGTGCCAGCAGTGAAGTTGGGACCAGACCAAGCGGTACCTACAATGAGCAGTTCTTC. Translated: CASSEVGTRPSGTYNEQFF. The chain uses TRBV2 and TRBJ2-1; either TRBD1 or TRBD2 may fit D (5 bases each). V gave up 1 base and J gave up 2 bases, with 21 bases separating them. Germline V gene data show CDR1 as SNHLY and CDR2 as FYNNEI. This CDR3 comprises 19 residues.

The V gene is TRBV21-1, the J gene TRBJ2-3; no check of the table's D call, TRBD2, against the DNA was made. TRBV21-1 is a documented pseudogene. CDR3 length equals 15 residues. The CDR3 DNA reads as TGTGCCAGCAGTAGAAGGGCCCCAATCACAGATACGCAGTATTTT. Amino acids: CASSRRAPITDTQYF.

This clonotype was detected only a few times. The J gene is TRBJ1-2, the V gene TRBV6-2 or TRBV6-3, with D unresolved. The CDR3 extends over 13 amino acids. Germline assignment: CDR1 MNHEY and CDR2 SVGEGT. Deletions cut 1 base from V and 8 bases from J, with 11 bases between. The CDR3 bases are TGTGCCAGCAGTTACTATCGGGGATCGGGCTACACCTTC. This gives the protein CASSYYRGSGYTF.

On this clonotype: A junction boundary mismatches the germline segment, possibly from a read error. This chain links TRBV29-1 with TRBJ2-3; TRBD2 is a possible D gene (6 bases). This CDR3 spans 14 amino acids. Germline V gene lookup returns CDR1 SQVTM and CDR2 ANQGSEA. CDR3 in amino acids: CSVRGETSTETQYF. The CDR3 coding sequence is TGCAGCGTCCGAGGGGAAACTAGCACAGAGACGCAGTATTTT.

The V call is TRBV4-3, the J call TRBJ2-6; 7 bases align to TRBD2. The CDR3 runs 17 residues. The trim removed 0 bases at V and 2 bases at J, leaving 4 bases unmatched. CDR1 LGHNA and CDR2 YSLEER come from the germline V gene. CDR3 region: CASSQDMGGTGANVLTF. The CDR3 DNA reads TGCGCCAGCAGCCAAGATATGGGAGGGACTGGGGCCAACGTCCTGACTTTC.

With regard to this clonotype: The junction and the germline gene differ at one end; a read error may be behind it. The chain is built from TRBV9 and TRBJ2-5; D remains ambiguous. CDR1 and CDR2 (germline): SGDLS, YYNGEE. CDR3 length equals 13 residues. CDR3 region: CACSVTSQETQYF. In nucleotides, the CDR3 is TGTGCCTGCAGCGTGACAAGTCAAGAGACCCAGTACTTC.

V is TRBV12-3 or TRBV12-4 and J is TRBJ2-1; perhaps TRBD1 as D (5 bases). The germline V and J ends were trimmed by 0 bases and 2 bases, with 11 bases remaining between them. The length of the CDR3 is 16 residues. CDR3 residues: CASSLAVREPYNEQFF. Written as DNA, the CDR3 is TGTGCCAGCAGTTTAGCTGTCAGGGAACCCTACAATGAGCAGTTCTTC.

The J gene is TRBJ2-1, the V gene TRBV9; TRBD2 aligns across 8 bases. Germline V gives CDR1 SGDLS, CDR2 YYNGEE. This CDR3 spans 16 amino acids. The ends lost 3 bases at V and 3 bases at J; junction bases unmatched: 8. CDR3 in amino acids: CASSAPGRGVYNEQFF. DNA for the CDR3: TGTGCCAGCAGCGCCCCTGGGCGGGGGGTCTACAATGAGCAGTTCTTC.

The chain joins TRBV10-3 to TRBJ1-1; TRBD1 matches at 8 bases. V was clipped by 8 bases and J by 1 base; unmatched bases: 6. This CDR3 contains 14 residues. Per germline, CDR1 ENHRY and CDR2 SYGVKD. The chain's CDR3 is CAIGPGTGNTEAFF. The CDR3 DNA sequence: TGTGCCATCGGACCCGGGACAGGGAACACTGAAGCTTTCTTT.

This clonotype was seen more than once but under ten times. The V and J genes are TRBV5-1 and TRBJ2-6; D gene unclear. The CDR3 extends over 15 amino acids. Germline loops: CDR1 SGHRS, CDR2 YFSETQ. V dropped 3 bases and J dropped 0 bases, with 7 bases sitting between them. DNA for the CDR3: TGCGCCAGCAGCTCACAGACCTCTGGGGCCAACGTCCTGACTTTC. This encodes CASSSQTSGANVLTF.

This chain uses TRBV15 with TRBJ1-1, with D unresolved. The CDR3 is 15 amino acids. The V end was cut by 0 bases, the J end by 7 bases, with 15 bases between. The germline V gene has CDR1 LNHNV and CDR2 YYDKDF (reference sequence). The CDR3: CATSRDLLLEDEAFF. The CDR3, as DNA: TGTGCCACCAGCAGAGATCTCTTACTGGAGGATGAAGCTTTCTTT.

The rearrangement uses TRBV15 and TRBJ2-7, with D perhaps matching TRBD1 (5 bases). CDR3 length: 13 amino acids. Trimming cost V 3 bases and J 7 bases, with 13 bases left between them. Per the germline V gene, CDR1 is LNHNV and CDR2 is YYDKDF (reference sequence). The CDR3 sequence: CATSSGYRNEQYF. The CDR3 DNA reads TGTGCCACCAGCAGCGGCTACAGGAATGAGCAGTACTTC.

CDR3 in DNA: TGTGCCAGCAGGTCAGCGGGGAAATCCTACAATGAGCAGTTCTTC. Protein product: CASRSAGKSYNEQFF. The chain uses TRBV11-2 and TRBJ2-1; 7 nucleotides agree with TRBD2. Germline loops: CDR1 SGHAT, CDR2 FQNNGV. Unmatched junction bases numbered 6, after V lost 6 bases and J lost 1 base. This CDR3 has 15 residues. Full variable domain (rest looked up from reference TRBV11-2 and TRBJ2-1): EAGVAQSPRYKIIEKRQSVAFWCNPISGHATLYWYQQILGQGPKLLIQFQNNGVVDDSQLPKDRFSAERLKGVDSTLKIQPAKLEDSAVYLCASRSAGKSYNEQFFGPGTRLTVL.

Only a few counts were recorded for this clonotype. The chain combines TRBV12-3 or TRBV12-4 with TRBJ2-7, with D tentatively TRBD2 (7 bases). The CDR3 contains 15 residues. The ends were cut back, 4 bases at V and 3 bases at J, with 16 bases in the middle. CDR3 region: CASSSRRGGDYEQYF. In DNA, the CDR3 is TGTGCCAGCAGTTCCCGTCGAGGGGGGGACTACGAGCAGTACTTC.

The gene calls are TRBV2 and TRBJ2-6; D call uncertain. Germline V CDR1 and CDR2: SNHLY, FYNNEI. The CDR3 runs to 17 residues. The ends were cut back, 4 bases at V and 1 base at J, with 14 bases in the middle. The CDR3 DNA follows: TGTGCCAGCAGTGGCTTGCAACAGAAATCTGGGGCCAACGTCCTGACTTTC. As protein: CASSGLQQKSGANVLTF.

This clonotype was recorded a few times. The chain employs TRBV15 and TRBJ2-1, with TRBD2 matching over 13 bases. Germline V gene lookup returns CDR1 LNHNV and CDR2 YYDKDF (reference sequence). V lost 0 bases and J lost 3; bases outside the gene matches: 8. The CDR3 runs 19 residues. CDR3 sequence reads: CATSRDPLLAGGLYNEQFF. The CDR3 nucleotides are TGTGCCACCAGCAGAGATCCCCTACTAGCGGGGGGGCTCTACAATGAGCAGTTCTTC.

In nucleotides, the CDR3 is TGTGCCAGCAGCCCTCCGGGACAGGGGGCGACTTCACCCCTCCACTTT. Its protein is CASSPPGQGATSPLHF. J is TRBJ1-6 and V is TRBV7-2; 12 nucleotides align to TRBD1. This CDR3 has 16 amino acids. Trimming removed 5 bases from V and 9 bases from J; junction bases left unmatched: 8. Germline V gene data show CDR1 as SGHTA and CDR2 as FQGNSA. The complete variable domain, with remaining parts taken from reference TRBV7-2 and TRBJ1-6, reads GAGVSQSPSNKVTEKGKDVELRCDPISGHTALYWYRQSLGQGLEFLIYFQGNSAPDKSGLPSDRFSAERTGGSVSTLTIQRTQQEDSAVYLCASSPPGQGATSPLHFGNGTRLTVT.

In this sample, this clonotype turned up once. The chain combines TRBV4-1 with TRBJ1-4, with D perhaps TRBD1 (6 bases). CDR3 length: 12 residues. Germline V gene sequence: CDR1 MGHRA, CDR2 YSYEKL. V lost 6 bases to trimming and J lost 7 bases, with 9 bases between them. CDR3 nucleotide sequence: TGCGCCAGCAGTTACAGGGCTGAAAAACTGTTTTTT. The encoded protein is CASSYRAEKLFF.

This sequence joins TRBV6-5 and TRBJ1-1; D uncertain. This CDR3 is 13 amino acids long. Germline V gene data show CDR1 as MNHEY and CDR2 as SVGAGI. V lost 6 bases and J 0 bases, leaving 8 bases between the germline ends. CDR3 protein: CASSPNMNTEAFF. The CDR3 bases are TGTGCCAGCAGCCCCAATATGAACACTGAAGCTTTCTTT.

DNA of the CDR3: TGTGCCACCAGTGACCCACCAGGGGGCGCGGGAAACATTCAGTACTTC. As protein: CATSDPPGGAGNIQYF. The chain is built from TRBV24-1 and TRBJ2-4; 8 bases fit TRBD1. The CDR3 has 16 residues. CDR1 and CDR2 (germline): KGHDR, SFDVKD. The V and J ends lost 4 bases and 6 bases, in that order; junction bases with no gene match: 10.

The V call is TRBV7-2, the J call TRBJ1-5; unclear D gene. V lost 1 base and J 0 bases, leaving 10 bases between the germline ends. The germline V gene encodes CDR1 SGHTA and CDR2 FQGNSA. The CDR3 is 16 residues long. This CDR3 is CASSLGISNSNQPQHF. DNA for the CDR3: TGTGCCAGCAGCTTAGGGATTTCGAATAGCAATCAGCCCCAGCATTTT.